This T cell receptor (beta chain) comes out of a study of blood T cell repertoires in COVID-19 (dated by TCRdb to about 2020). Background on the whole study: The collaborator samples originated in the United States, Italy and Spain and spanned the acute and convalescent phases of COVID-19. A freely available public database, intended as a resource for researchers studying the immune response to SARS-CoV-2, is where the repertoires were released. Where available, HLA class I and class II types were obtained from metadata supplied by the sample provider rather than from assay-based typing. Deeply sampled blood TCRbeta repertoires from subjects exposed to, actively infected with, or recovered from COVID-19 were included in the dataset. The material from the prospective study consisted of cDNA or gDNA derived from T cells, B-cell-depleted T cells, or PBMCs. Samples came from the ongoing ImmuneRACE study (first 160 participants) plus 1,254 subjects from 6 global collaborators. Nearly every sample came with metadata listing a de-identified subject ID, COVID-19 status, age in years and sex.

Enrolling through a virtual design, the prospective study's participants ranged in age from roughly 18 to 90 years and lived across 20 to 30 United States geographic areas. To assign participants to cohorts, the prospective study relied on clinical history that participants themselves reported in a screening survey and a study questionnaire. In the prospective study, whole blood, serum and a nasopharyngeal or oropharyngeal swab were collected from each participant by mobile phlebotomists. Prospective study participants could optionally give additional blood draws and questionnaires over a roughly two-month period. Prospective study blood samples were shipped either frozen or at room temperature before DNA extraction. TCRbeta CDR3 regions were amplified from genomic DNA using the immunoSEQ Assay, a bias-controlled multiplex PCR. Under the source paper's analysis protocol: Within the assay, amplification of reference gene primers was used to estimate how many nucleated cells each sample contained. To quantify the absolute abundance of each unique TCRbeta CDR3 rearrangement, sequence reads were collapsed and filtered. For each sample, productive Simpson clonality was calculated as the square root of Simpson's diversity index over productive rearrangements. This immuneACCESS table, as held by TCRdb, lists in-frame sequences with V and J called but not all clones. Of the missing ones, under half trace to an unresolved V gene in checked studies; the others have no known cause. The V and J calls and clone size come from that table; D and trimming were worked out from the DNA. The sample yields around 450,000 clones; about 90% were counted once. Nearly 2% of the sample is taken by the ten largest.

About this clone: This clone's antigen is unknown. One base away there is no much larger clone; base qualities are not given.

Beyond this particular receptor, the publication reports: The quantity of clinical and demographic metadata differed by source and by participant and was supplied without curation.

This TCR came from a woman under 30 with acute COVID-19. The material sequenced was PBMCs or T cells enriched from blood (not recorded which).

For the CDR3, the sequence is CASSIARGGEQYF. The sequenced DNA is TGTGCCAGTAGTATTGCCAGGGGCGGCGAGCAGTACTTC. This sequence uses TRBV19 and TRBJ2-7; the D segment could be TRBD1, given 6 matching bases. The CDR3 has 13 amino acids, counting the end cysteine and phenylalanine. Just CDR3 DNA is preserved here, 39 bases in frame from base 1. Trimming costs V 3 bases and J 6 bases, and their ends lie 12 bases apart. CDR1 and CDR2 (LNHDA, SQIVND) derive from the germline V gene (reference sequence).